This is a list of T cell receptor beta chains from one sample in a study of blood T cell repertoires in COVID-19. The method was immunoSEQ multiplex PCR; TCRdb's version includes in-frame clones alone and lacks a portion of them. The sample yields about 500,000 clones, 75% to 90% seen once. Sequencing was carried out using peripheral blood. The source is a man aged 18 to 30 with COVID-19, enrolled during active disease. The CDR3 runs from the conserved cysteine through the conserved F or W. A D gene is named only where the DNA matches it firmly. Clone size is given for some rows only: seen once, a few or many times, or a class if the clone is expanded.

cdr3_aa: CASSEPGSSSYEQYF
cdr3_nt: TGCGCCAGCAGTGAGCCGGGATCTAGCTCCTACGAGCAGTACTTC
clone_size: .
v_call: TRBV10-1
d_call: .
j_call: TRBJ2-7

cdr3_aa: CASSQAAGQETQYF
cdr3_nt: TGTGCCAGCAGCCAAGCAGCGGGGCAAGAGACCCAGTACTTC
clone_size: .
v_call: TRBV3-1/TRBV3-2
d_call: TRBD2
j_call: TRBJ2-5

cdr3_aa: CSVGQGPEAFF
cdr3_nt: TGCAGCGTAGGACAGGGCCCTGAAGCTTTCTTT
clone_size: .
v_call: TRBV29-1
d_call: TRBD1
j_call: TRBJ1-1

cdr3_aa: CSASSGAYNSPLHF
cdr3_nt: TGCAGTGCTAGTTCCGGGGCCTATAATTCACCCCTCCACTTT
clone_size: few
v_call: TRBV20-1
d_call: .
j_call: TRBJ1-6

cdr3_aa: CASSLERLAGRDTQYF
cdr3_nt: TGTGCCAGCAGCTTAGAAAGACTAGCGGGGAGAGATACGCAGTATTTT
clone_size: few
v_call: TRBV7-8
d_call: TRBD2
j_call: TRBJ2-3

cdr3_aa: CASTPGSSPYEQYF
cdr3_nt: TGTGCCAGCACTCCCGGGTCTTCTCCCTACGAGCAGTACTTC
clone_size: once
v_call: TRBV28
d_call: .
j_call: TRBJ2-7

cdr3_aa: CASSETRDQPQHF
cdr3_nt: TGTGCCAGCAGTGAAACCAGGGATCAGCCCCAGCATTTT
clone_size: .
v_call: TRBV6-1
d_call: .
j_call: TRBJ1-5

cdr3_aa: CASSLLPPRGVPPETQYF
cdr3_nt: TGCGCCAGCAGCTTGTTACCCCCCAGGGGTGTCCCCCCCGAGACCCAGTACTTC
clone_size: once
v_call: TRBV5-1
d_call: .
j_call: TRBJ2-5

cdr3_aa: CSASPATGLLSYEQYF
cdr3_nt: TGCAGTGCTAGTCCCGCAACAGGGCTCCTCTCGTACGAGCAGTACTTC
clone_size: .
v_call: TRBV20-1
d_call: .
j_call: TRBJ2-7

cdr3_aa: CASSRGQGGNQPQHF
cdr3_nt: TGTGCCAGCAGTAGGGGACAGGGCGGCAATCAGCCCCAGCATTTT
clone_size: few
v_call: TRBV2
d_call: TRBD1
j_call: TRBJ1-5

cdr3_aa: CASSISGTDYGYTF
cdr3_nt: TGTGCCAGTAGTATCTCCGGGACAGATTATGGCTACACCTTC
clone_size: .
v_call: TRBV19
d_call: TRBD1
j_call: TRBJ1-2

cdr3_aa: CASSGRLYHTGELFF
cdr3_nt: TGTGCCAGCAGTGGGCGGTTGTACCACACCGGGGAGCTGTTTTTT
clone_size: .
v_call: TRBV2
d_call: .
j_call: TRBJ2-2

cdr3_aa: CASSSTGDETQYF
cdr3_nt: TGTGCCAGCAGCTCGACAGGGGACGAGACCCAGTACTTC
clone_size: .
v_call: TRBV5-4
d_call: TRBD1
j_call: TRBJ2-5

cdr3_aa: CATSASGVGNTEAFF
cdr3_nt: TGTGCCACCAGTGCCTCCGGGGTAGGGAACACTGAAGCTTTCTTT
clone_size: .
v_call: TRBV24-1
d_call: .
j_call: TRBJ1-1

cdr3_aa: CASSDSAGGPYNEQFF
cdr3_nt: TGTGCCAGCAGTGACTCAGCGGGAGGGCCCTACAATGAGCAGTTCTTC
clone_size: .
v_call: TRBV6-4
d_call: TRBD2
j_call: TRBJ2-1

cdr3_aa: CASSLNRGQETQYF
cdr3_nt: TGCGCCAGCAGCTTGAACAGGGGGCAAGAGACCCAGTACTTC
clone_size: .
v_call: TRBV5-1
d_call: TRBD1
j_call: TRBJ2-5

cdr3_aa: CATLNARADTQYF
cdr3_nt: TGTGCCACCCTAAACGCGAGGGCAGATACGCAGTATTTT
clone_size: .
v_call: TRBV27
d_call: .
j_call: TRBJ2-3